This T cell receptor beta chain was captured by sequencing in a study of blood T cell repertoires in COVID-19. Data came from immunoSEQ multiplex PCR; TCRdb stores just in-frame clones and leaves some out. The sample lists about 210,000 clones, 80% occurring once. Germline loops: CDR1 SEHNR, CDR2 FQNEAQ (reference sequence). J lost 9 bases, V lost 5 bases, and 8 bases had no gene match. The CDR3 has 14 residues. Specimen: peripheral blood. The TCR was taken from a human donor in a cohort sampled during active COVID-19. V and J are TRBV7-9 and TRBJ2-1, with TRBD2 matching 9 bases. As DNA, the CDR3 is TGTGCCAGCAGCCCACTAGCGGGTTGGGGTGAGCAGTTCTTC. Its protein is CASSPLAGWGEQFF. Full variable domain (rest looked up from reference TRBV7-9 and TRBJ2-1): DTGVSQNPRHKITKRGQNVTFRCDPISEHNRLYWYRQTLGQGPEFLTYFQNEAQLEKSRLLSDRFSAERPKGSFSTLEIQRTEQGDSAMYLCASSPLAGWGEQFFGPGTRLTVL.